What follows are 30 T cell receptor beta chains derived from one specimen sequenced in a study of cytomegalovirus exposure and HLA in healthy donors. Sequenced by immunoSEQ multiplex PCR; TCRdb stores in-frame clones only, minus some. The data contain 150,000 to 200,000 clones, about 89% of them singletons. Sequencing used PBMCs. The receptors come from a man between 18 and 35 years old in good health and CMV-seropositive.

The chain is built from TRBV5-6 and TRBJ2-5; the D gene is possibly TRBD2 (5 bases). This CDR3 spans 16 amino acids. V was trimmed by 5 bases and J by 6 bases, leaving 23 bases between them. Per the germline V gene, CDR1 is SGHDT and CDR2 is YYEEEE. The CDR3 region has the DNA TGTGCCAGCAGGAGGATTAACAGTCAGACTATGAAGACCCAGTACTTC. This gives the protein CASRRINSQTMKTQYF.

V is TRBV11-3 and J is TRBJ2-2, with D possibly matching TRBD1 (6 bases). V was trimmed by 5 bases and J by 4 bases, leaving 11 bases between them. The germline V gene has CDR1 SGHNT and CDR2 YENEEA. The CDR3 totals 14 residues. DNA of the CDR3: TGTGCCAGCAGCCCCGGACAGAGCACCGGGGAGCTGTTTTTT. It is translated as CASSPGQSTGELFF.

V is TRBV7-9 and J is TRBJ2-7; 10 bases agree with TRBD2. The CDR3 has 13 residues. With 8 bases clipped from V and 5 bases from J, the junction kept 6 bases outside the gene matches. Germline-derived CDR1 and CDR2 are SEHNR and FQNEAQ (reference sequence). The CDR3 here is CASSSGSSDEQYF. In nucleotides, the CDR3 is TGTGCCAGCTCTAGCGGGAGTTCTGACGAGCAGTACTTC.

This rearrangement joins TRBV5-5 to TRBJ2-5, with D unresolved. In germline, CDR1 is SGHKS, CDR2 YYEKEE (reference sequence). V gave up 4 bases and J gave up 7 bases, with 11 bases separating them. This CDR3 contains 12 residues. CDR3: CASSLAEVTQYF. The DNA for the CDR3 is TGTGCCAGCAGCCTGGCTGAGGTGACCCAGTACTTC.

The rearrangement links TRBV9 to TRBJ1-3, with TRBD1 matching over 7 bases. This CDR3 has 14 residues. V trimming: 4 bases; J trimming: 6 bases; junction bases outside the gene matches: 7. CDR1 SGDLS and CDR2 YYNGEE come from the germline V gene. CDR3 sequence: CASSPSTGQNTIYF. CDR3 bases: TGTGCCAGCAGCCCCTCGACAGGGCAAAACACCATATATTTT.

This clone is a singleton in its sample. This chain joins TRBV7-8 and TRBJ1-2, with 8 bases that match TRBD1. This CDR3 spans 12 amino acids. The germline CDR1 and CDR2 sequences are SGHVS and FQNEAQ. V lost 1 base, J lost 9 bases, and 1 base stayed unmatched. The CDR3 is CASSLGTGSYTF. Written as DNA, the CDR3 is TGTGCCAGCAGCTTAGGGACAGGGAGCTACACCTTC.

The chain links TRBV29-1 to TRBJ2-3; tentative D call: TRBD2 (6 bases). Germline assignment: CDR1 SQVTM and CDR2 ANQGSEA. The germline V and J ends were trimmed by 3 bases and 3 bases, with 7 bases remaining between them. The CDR3 loop spans 12 amino acids. The CDR3 DNA sequence: TGCAGCGTTGAGGAGGGTACAGATACGCAGTATTTT. This codes for CSVEEGTDTQYF.

This chain joins TRBV7-3 and TRBJ2-2, with 9 bases identical to TRBD1. The CDR3 runs 15 residues. J lost 4 bases, V lost 5 bases, and 5 bases had no gene match. CDR1 and CDR2 (germline): SGHTA, FQGTGA. The DNA of the CDR3 is TGTGCCAGCAGCGGGGGGACAGGGAGCACCGGGGAGCTGTTTTTT. It is translated as CASSGGTGSTGELFF.

The chain combines TRBV28 with TRBJ2-3; 11 bases map to TRBD1. Germline V gene sequence: CDR1 MDHEN, CDR2 SYDVKM. There are 17 residues in the CDR3. The J segment lost 2 bases and the V segment lost 5 bases, leaving 9 bases of the junction unmatched. CDR3 region: CASSPLGQGAFTDTQYF. The DNA for the CDR3 is TGTGCCAGCAGTCCGTTAGGACAGGGGGCCTTCACAGATACGCAGTATTTT.

This clone has more than one count but fewer than ten. This sequence joins TRBV5-8 and TRBJ2-7, with 9 positions matching TRBD1. There are 15 residues in the CDR3. The V and J ends lost 2 bases and 5 bases, in that order; junction bases with no gene match: 8. Germline CDR1 and CDR2: SGHTS and YDEGEE. The CDR3 DNA reads as TGTGCCAGCAGCTTTGCCGGGACAGGGATGCACGAGCAGTACTTC. It codes for CASSFAGTGMHEQYF. The variable domain in full, completed from reference TRBV5-8 and TRBJ2-7, reads EAGVTQSPTHLIKTRGQQATLRCSPISGHTSVYWYQQALGLGLQFLLWYDEGEERNRGNFPPRFSGRQFPNYSSELNVNALELEDSALYLCASSFAGTGMHEQYFGPGTRLTVT.

The chain links TRBV19 to TRBJ1-1; no clear D. The V gene's germline CDR1 is LNHDA and CDR2 SQIVND (reference sequence). This CDR3 comprises 15 residues. The V end lost 5 bases, the J end lost 6 bases, and 19 bases lay between the germline ends. The CDR3 DNA sequence: TGTGCCAGTAGTGTGCCCATGGAGGGCGACGCTGAAGCTTTCTTT. It translates to CASSVPMEGDAEAFF.

The CDR3 DNA reads TGTGCCAGCAGCCTAGGGGACAGACGCAATCAGCCCCAGCATTTT. Its protein product is CASSLGDRRNQPQHF. The chain recombines TRBV2 with TRBJ1-5, with 7 bases that match TRBD1. The CDR3 length is 15 residues. The germline gives CDR1 SNHLY, CDR2 FYNNEI. V was pared by 6 bases and J by 2 bases, with 7 bases of the junction left unmatched. Full variable domain (outside the CDR3, taken from reference TRBV2 and TRBJ1-5): EPEVTQTPSHQVTQMGQEVILRCVPISNHLYFYWYRQILGQKVEFLVSFYNNEISEKSEIFDDQFSVERPDGSNFTLKIRSTKLEDSAMYFCASSLGDRRNQPQHFGDGTRLSIL.

The rearrangement joins TRBV28 to TRBJ2-7, with D uncertain. Trimming shortened V by 6 bases and J by 5 bases, and 11 bases separated the two germline ends. There are 12 residues in the CDR3. Germline V gives CDR1 MDHEN, CDR2 SYDVKM. This chain's CDR3 is CASRLRPNEQYF. The CDR3 bases are TGTGCCAGCAGACTAAGACCGAACGAGCAGTACTTC.

This chain connects TRBV6-4 to TRBJ1-2, with D perhaps TRBD1 (5 bases). CDR1 and CDR2 from the germline V gene are MRHNA and SNTAGT. This CDR3 is 15 amino acids long. Trimming cost V 9 bases and J 1 base, with 18 bases left between them. The CDR3 protein is CARIGHRTLNYGYTF. CDR3 bases: TGTGCCAGAATTGGACACAGAACCCTTAACTATGGCTACACCTTC.

The chain combines TRBV10-2 with TRBJ2-7; D perhaps matches TRBD1 (5 bases). Germline CDR1 is WSHSY and CDR2 is SAAADI. The CDR3 extends over 14 amino acids. V dropped 3 bases and J dropped 6 bases, with 15 bases sitting between them. The CDR3 nucleotides are TGCGCCAGCAGTGAATCCAGGGCATTTGGCGAGCAGTACTTC. This sequence encodes CASSESRAFGEQYF.

The rearrangement uses TRBV30 and TRBJ1-5; D not certain. V lost 2 bases and J lost 3, with 11 bases in between. The CDR3 length is 14 residues. Germline V gene data show CDR1 as GTSNPN and CDR2 as SVGIG (reference sequence). The CDR3 DNA follows: TGTGCCTGGAGTCATCGGGGATCCAATCAGCCCCAGCATTTT. Amino acid sequence: CAWSHRGSNQPQHF.

The V and J genes are TRBV5-4 and TRBJ2-3, with TRBD2 identical over 10 bases. Trimming removed 5 bases from V and 4 bases from J; junction bases left unmatched: 7. The germline V gene has CDR1 SGHNT and CDR2 YYREEE (reference sequence). This CDR3 has 15 residues. The CDR3, as DNA: TGTGCCAGCAGAAGAGCTAGCGGGGGAGCAGATACGCAGTATTTT. Translating it yields CASRRASGGADTQYF.

The chain joins TRBV6-1 to TRBJ2-1, with a tentative D call TRBD2 (5 bases). The CDR3 has 14 amino acids. Deletions cut 2 bases from V and 6 bases from J, with 11 bases between. Germline V gene data show CDR1 as MNHNS and CDR2 as SASEGT. The CDR3 spells CASSEWGVTNEQFF. The CDR3 bases are TGTGCCAGCAGTGAATGGGGAGTAACCAATGAGCAGTTCTTC.

This chain joins TRBV28 and TRBJ2-1, with D tentatively TRBD2 (5 bases). The CDR3 length is 15 residues. Germline V gives CDR1 MDHEN, CDR2 SYDVKM. The V end lost 6 bases, the J end lost 0 bases, and 12 bases lay between the germline ends. CDR3 DNA: TGTGCCAGCAGGATTACTAGGCTCTCCTACAATGAGCAGTTCTTC. The encoded protein is CASRITRLSYNEQFF.

The rearrangement uses TRBV4-3 and TRBJ2-1; D unclear. Germline V gene data show CDR1 as LGHNA and CDR2 as YSLEER. This CDR3 comprises 14 residues. V shed 3 bases and J shed 12 bases, with 18 bases lying between them. This CDR3 is CASSHERTLGGQFF. In nucleotides, the CDR3 is TGCGCCAGCAGCCACGAGCGAACCCTCGGCGGGCAGTTCTTC.

The chain joins TRBV7-9 to TRBJ2-5, with 7 bases matching TRBD2. The CDR3 covers 17 residues. CDR1 is SEHNR and CDR2 is FQNEAQ in the germline V gene (reference sequence). Trimming cost V 2 bases and J 1 base; bases outside gene matches: 10. In DNA, the CDR3 is TGTGCCAGCAGCTTATCCCTCAGCGGGGCTGTCCAAGAGACCCAGTACTTC. Its translation: CASSLSLSGAVQETQYF.

The chain combines TRBV9 with TRBJ2-1, with 7 bases matching TRBD2. The CDR3 consists of 15 residues. CDR1 SGDLS and CDR2 YYNGEE come from the germline V gene. J lost 1 base, V lost 1 base, and 2 bases had no gene match. Here the CDR3 DNA reads TGTGCCAGCAGCGTATCGGGGGGATCCTACAATGAGCAGTTCTTC. It codes for CASSVSGGSYNEQFF.

Note on this clone: This same CDR3 is encoded by further DNA sequences in the sample. The chain has TRBV27 and TRBJ2-7, with TRBD2 as a possible D gene (6 bases). This CDR3 comprises 13 residues. CDR1 and CDR2 (germline): MNHEY, SMNVEV (reference sequence). The V gene lost 2 bases and the J gene lost 3 bases, with 8 bases spanning the gap. Here the CDR3 reads CASSLRGSYEQYF. In DNA form, the CDR3 reads TGTGCCAGCAGTTTACGGGGGAGCTACGAGCAGTACTTC.

The chain recombines TRBV19 with TRBJ1-2; 8 nucleotides agree with TRBD1. V trimming: 9 bases; J trimming: 2 bases; junction bases outside the gene matches: 14. The CDR3 sequence is 16 residues long. Germline V CDR1 and CDR2: LNHDA, SQIVND (reference sequence). The CDR3 region has the DNA TGTGCCAGCAAGGCTCTGACAGGGGCGCGGAACTATGGCTACACCTTC. It codes for CASKALTGARNYGYTF.

This clone showed up just a few times. V usage is TRBV5-1 and J usage is TRBJ1-2; 9 bases are shared with TRBD1. The germline gives CDR1 SGHRS, CDR2 YFSETQ. The ends lost 5 bases at V and 1 base at J; junction bases unmatched: 6. CDR3 length: 15 amino acids. CDR3 residues: CASRPGTGSNYGYTF. The DNA of the CDR3 is TGCGCCAGCAGACCCGGGACAGGGAGTAACTATGGCTACACCTTC.

The chain uses TRBV7-2 and TRBJ2-7, with TRBD2 matching over 11 bases. This CDR3 has 17 residues. The V and J ends lost 5 bases and 0 bases, in that order; junction bases with no gene match: 9. Germline V gene data show CDR1 as SGHTA and CDR2 as FQGNSA. The CDR3 spells CASSPKTGTSGSYEQYF. As DNA, the CDR3 is TGTGCCAGCAGCCCCAAGACCGGGACTAGCGGCTCCTACGAGCAGTACTTC.

With respect to this clone: Other DNA variants within this sample encode the same CDR3. V usage is TRBV5-6 and J usage is TRBJ2-7, with 11 nucleotides matching TRBD1. The germline gives CDR1 SGHDT, CDR2 YYEEEE. With 4 bases clipped from V and 6 bases from J, the junction kept 3 bases outside the gene matches. This CDR3 region has 13 residues. The CDR3 nucleotides are TGTGCCAGCAGCCTAGGGACAGGGGGCGAGCAGTACTTC. This encodes CASSLGTGGEQYF.

This chain joins TRBV7-3 and TRBJ2-1, with a possible D match to TRBD1 (8 bases). Between the trimmed V and J ends, which lost 5 bases and 9 bases, there was a span of 14 bases. This CDR3 has 13 amino acids. The germline CDR1 and CDR2 sequences are SGHTA and FQGTGA. The chain's CDR3 is CASSPDREGEQFF. Written as DNA, the CDR3 is TGTGCCAGCAGCCCGGACAGGGAGGGTGAGCAGTTCTTC.

This rearrangement joins TRBV9 to TRBJ2-5; 8 bases line up with TRBD1. The J segment lost 5 bases and the V segment lost 3 bases, leaving 6 bases of the junction unmatched. The CDR3 has 14 residues. Per the germline V gene, CDR1 is SGDLS and CDR2 is YYNGEE. The CDR3 sequence is CASSADRAAETQYF. The CDR3 DNA sequence: TGTGCCAGCAGCGCGGACAGGGCAGCGGAGACCCAGTACTTC.

The chain has TRBV18 and TRBJ2-7; 8 positions agree with TRBD2. This CDR3 spans 15 amino acids. With V trimmed by 5 bases and J by 0 bases, 6 bases remained unmatched. The germline gives CDR1 KGHSH, CDR2 LQKENI. CDR3 sequence reads: CASSATTSGSYEQYF. For the CDR3, the DNA is TGTGCCAGCTCAGCAACCACTAGCGGCTCCTACGAGCAGTACTTC.